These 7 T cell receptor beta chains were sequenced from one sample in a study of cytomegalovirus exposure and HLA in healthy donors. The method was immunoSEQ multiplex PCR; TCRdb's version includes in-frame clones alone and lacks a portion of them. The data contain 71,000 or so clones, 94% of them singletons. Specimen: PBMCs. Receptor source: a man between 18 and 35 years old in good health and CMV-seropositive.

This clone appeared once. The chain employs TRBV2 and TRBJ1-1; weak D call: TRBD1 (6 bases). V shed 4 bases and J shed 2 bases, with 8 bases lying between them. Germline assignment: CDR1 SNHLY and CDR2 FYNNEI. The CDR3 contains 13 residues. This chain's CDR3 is CASSGDTNTEAFF. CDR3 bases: TGTGCCAGCAGTGGGGACACCAACACTGAAGCTTTCTTT. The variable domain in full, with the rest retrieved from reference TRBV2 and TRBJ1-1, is EPEVTQTPSHQVTQMGQEVILRCVPISNHLYFYWYRQILGQKVEFLVSFYNNEISEKSEIFDDQFSVERPDGSNFTLKIRSTKLEDSAMYFCASSGDTNTEAFFGQGTRLTVV.

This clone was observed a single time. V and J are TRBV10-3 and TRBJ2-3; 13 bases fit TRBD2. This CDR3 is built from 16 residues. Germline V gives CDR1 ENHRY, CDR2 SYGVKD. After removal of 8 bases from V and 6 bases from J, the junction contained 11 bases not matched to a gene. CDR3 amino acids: CAIRGTSGIPGDTQYF. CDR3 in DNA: TGTGCCATCCGAGGGACTAGCGGGATCCCCGGCGATACGCAGTATTTT.

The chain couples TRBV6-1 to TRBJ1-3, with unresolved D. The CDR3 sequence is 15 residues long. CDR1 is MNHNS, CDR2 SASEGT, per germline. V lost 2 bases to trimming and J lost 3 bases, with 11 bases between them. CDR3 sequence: CASSETGGHGNTIYF. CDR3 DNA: TGTGCCAGCAGTGAAACTGGAGGGCATGGAAACACCATATATTTT.

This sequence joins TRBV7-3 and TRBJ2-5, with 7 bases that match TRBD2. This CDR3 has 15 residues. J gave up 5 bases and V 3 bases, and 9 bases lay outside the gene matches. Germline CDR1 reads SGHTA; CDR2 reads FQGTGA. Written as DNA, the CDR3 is TGTGCCAGCAGCTTTACGGCGGGAGTCTGGGAGACCCAGTACTTC. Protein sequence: CASSFTAGVWETQYF.

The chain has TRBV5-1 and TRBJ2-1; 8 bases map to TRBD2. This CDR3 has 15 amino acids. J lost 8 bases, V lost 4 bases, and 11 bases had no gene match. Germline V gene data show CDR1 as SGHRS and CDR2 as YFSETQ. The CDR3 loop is CASSQRGSFGDEQFF. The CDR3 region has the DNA TGCGCCAGCAGCCAGCGGGGGAGCTTTGGAGATGAGCAGTTCTTC.

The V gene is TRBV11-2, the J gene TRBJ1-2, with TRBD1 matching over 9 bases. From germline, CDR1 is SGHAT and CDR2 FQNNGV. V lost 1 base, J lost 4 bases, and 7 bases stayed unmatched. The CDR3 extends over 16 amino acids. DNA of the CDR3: TGTGCCAGCAGCTTAGGGATACAGGGGGCGATCTATGGCTACACCTTC. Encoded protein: CASSLGIQGAIYGYTF.

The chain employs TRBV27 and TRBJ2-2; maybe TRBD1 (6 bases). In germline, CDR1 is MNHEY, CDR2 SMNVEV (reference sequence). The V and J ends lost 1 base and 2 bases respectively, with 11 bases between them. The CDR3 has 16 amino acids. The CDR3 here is CASSLFGTSNTGELFF. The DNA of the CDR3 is TGTGCCAGCAGTTTATTCGGGACAAGCAACACCGGGGAGCTGTTTTTT.